The 18 T cell receptor beta chains presented below share a single source sample, sequenced in a study of patients with pleural tuberculosis. TCRdb itself ran the reads through MiXCR, one entry per CDR3 protein. The sample shows around 54,000 distinct CDR3 sequences, around 7% of them seen only once. Receptor source: a human donor with pleural tuberculosis.

This clonotype appeared many times. The chain employs TRBV11-2 and TRBJ1-4; D is uncertain. Germline V lookup: CDR1 SGHAT, CDR2 FQNNGV. The germline V and J ends were trimmed by 0 bases and 2 bases, with 10 bases remaining between them. The CDR3 extends over 16 amino acids. The CDR3, as DNA: TGTGCCAGCAGCTTAGATTCGGTTGGCACTAATGAAAAACTGTTTTTT. Translation: CASSLDSVGTNEKLFF. Full variable domain (missing parts from reference TRBV11-2 and TRBJ1-4): EAGVAQSPRYKIIEKRQSVAFWCNPISGHATLYWYQQILGQGPKLLIQFQNNGVVDDSQLPKDRFSAERLKGVDSTLKIQPAKLEDSAVYLCASSLDSVGTNEKLFFGSGTQLSVL.

This clonotype was found many times. This chain connects TRBV7-1 to TRBJ1-2, with 8 bases that match TRBD1. TRBV7-1 is an ORF for which the function is uncertain. The V segment lost 3 bases and the J segment 6 bases; nucleotides outside the gene matches: 12. The length of the CDR3 is 16 residues. CDR3 amino acids: CASSSRTGRVFDGYTF. The CDR3 bases are TGTGCCAGCAGCTCGAGGACAGGGCGCGTCTTCGATGGCTACACCTTC.

This clonotype has ten or more counts. The chain joins TRBV11-1 to TRBJ1-1, with 11 bases that match TRBD1. CDR1 and CDR2 from the germline V gene are SGHAT and FQDESV (reference sequence). The CDR3 is 16 residues long. V was pared by 2 bases and J by 3 bases, with 5 bases of the junction left unmatched. The CDR3 protein is CASSLFMGQGDTEAFF. CDR3 nucleotides: TGTGCCAGCAGCTTATTTATGGGACAGGGGGACACTGAAGCTTTCTTT.

This clonotype was recorded many times. The rearrangement uses TRBV6-1 and TRBJ1-4, with D possibly being TRBD1 (5 bases). The germline V gene has CDR1 MNHNS and CDR2 SASEGT. V lost 6 bases and J lost 5, with 13 bases in between. The CDR3 has 14 residues. The CDR3 sequence is CASSLGVQNEKLFF. The CDR3 region has the DNA TGTGCCAGCAGCTTGGGGGTTCAAAATGAAAAACTGTTTTTT.

This clonotype occurred many times. The V call is TRBV4-2, the J call TRBJ1-1; D gene ambiguous. Trimming took off 3 bases at V and 5 bases at J, with 7 bases between the two ends. Germline-derived CDR1 and CDR2 are LGHNA and YNFKEQ. This CDR3 has 12 residues. This CDR3 reads CASSHWGTEAFF. DNA of the CDR3: TGTGCCAGCAGCCATTGGGGTACTGAAGCTTTCTTT.

This clonotype showed up many times. The chain has TRBV12-3 or TRBV12-4 and TRBJ2-1; 9 bases match TRBD2. The CDR3 is 16 residues long. Germline trimming cut 5 bases from V and 2 bases from J; bases unmatched to any gene: 7. The CDR3 protein is CASSPSTSGTYNEQFF. The CDR3 region has the DNA TGTGCCAGCAGTCCGTCGACTAGCGGCACCTACAATGAGCAGTTCTTC.

This clonotype has only a few counts. CDR3 protein: CASAIGLSYEQYV. CDR3 in DNA: TGTGCTAGTGCCATAGGGCTCTCCTACGAGCAGTACGTC. The chain joins TRBV12-5 to TRBJ2-7; D is uncertain. V was cut by 7 bases and J by 0 bases, with 10 bases left in between. Germline CDR1 is LGHNT and CDR2 is FRNRAP. CDR3 size: 13 residues.

The chain has TRBV5-6 and TRBJ1-5; D not certain. The CDR3 loop spans 13 amino acids. The germline gives CDR1 SGHDT, CDR2 YYEEEE. The V and J ends lost 2 bases and 4 bases respectively, with 7 bases between them. This chain's CDR3 is CASSLTLNQPQHF. For the CDR3, the DNA is TGTGCCAGCAGCTTAACACTTAATCAGCCCCAGCATTTT. Based on the CDR3 plus reference TRBV5-6 and TRBJ1-5, the full variable domain is DAGVTQSPTHLIKTRGQQVTLRCSPKSGHDTVSWYQQALGQGPQFIFQYYEEEERQRGNFPDRFSGHQFPNYSSELNVNALLLGDSALYLCASSLTLNQPQHFGDGTRLSIL.

This clonotype was recorded a few times. The genes are TRBV5-6 and TRBJ2-1; D possibly corresponds to TRBD2 (6 bases). Trimming stripped 0 bases from V and 9 bases from J, with 13 bases between. The CDR3 extends over 14 amino acids. The germline CDR1 and CDR2 sequences are SGHDT and YYEEEE. The CDR3 DNA follows: TGTGCCAGCAGCTTGGGACTAGGGGTTAGTGAGCAGTTCTTC. Translation: CASSLGLGVSEQFF.

This clonotype has more than one count but fewer than ten. This rearrangement joins TRBV12-3 or TRBV12-4 to TRBJ2-7, with D perhaps being TRBD1 or TRBD2 (5 bases each). CDR3 length: 16 amino acids. Trimming took 1 base from V and 0 from J, leaving 13 bases between them. The CDR3 DNA follows: TGTGCCAGCAGTTTAGGGTCTCCCGGGGCCTCCTACGAGCAGTACTTC. Protein: CASSLGSPGASYEQYF.

This clonotype was found a few times. This sequence joins TRBV18 and TRBJ2-1; 7 bases align to TRBD1. V shed 0 bases, J shed 6 bases, and the junction held 5 bases outside the gene matches. Germline V gene data show CDR1 as KGHSH and CDR2 as LQKENI. This CDR3 has 15 amino acids. The CDR3: CASSPPDRARNEQFF. DNA for the CDR3: TGTGCCAGCTCACCACCTGACAGGGCTCGCAATGAGCAGTTCTTC.

Many counts were recorded for this clonotype. The chain joins TRBV6-1 to TRBJ2-7; D is undetermined. Germline loops: CDR1 MNHNS, CDR2 SASEGT. V was cut by 8 bases and J by 5 bases, with 16 bases left in between. This CDR3 has 13 residues. The CDR3 reads CASQQFTGDEQYV. In DNA form, the CDR3 reads TGTGCCAGCCAACAATTCACTGGCGACGAGCAGTACGTC.

In regard to this clonotype: This sequence may be a read error, since a much larger clone differs from it by one base. The chain links TRBV20-1 to TRBJ2-7; 15 bases fit TRBD2. Germline-derived CDR1 and CDR2 are DFQATT and SNEGSKA (reference sequence). The CDR3 is 16 residues long. The V and J ends lost 0 bases and 3 bases, in that order; junction bases with no gene match: 3. CDR3 sequence (DNA): TGCAGTGCTAGAGACCGGACTAGCGGGGGGGACTACGAGCAGTACTTC. Its protein is CSARDRTSGGDYEQYF.

In this sample, this clonotype turned up many times. The chain recombines TRBV20-1 with TRBJ1-5, with D unresolved. The CDR3 has 13 amino acids. Germline V lookup: CDR1 DFQATT, CDR2 SNEGSKA (reference sequence). V was clipped by 4 bases and J by 3 bases, with 10 bases between them. CDR3 DNA sequence: TGCAGTGCTAAGGGCTGGGTCAATCAGCCCCAGCATTTT. Translation: CSAKGWVNQPQHF.

This clonotype was counted at least ten times. This chain connects TRBV11-2 to TRBJ1-5, with D uncertain. CDR1 and CDR2 from the germline V gene are SGHAT and FQNNGV. The germline V and J ends were trimmed by 5 bases and 4 bases, with 9 bases remaining between them. The CDR3 is 13 residues long. CDR3 sequence (DNA): TGTGCCAGCAGCCCCGAGGGAAATCAGCCCCAGCATTTT. It is translated as CASSPEGNQPQHF. Using reference TRBV11-2 and TRBJ1-5 for the parts outside the CDR3, the full variable domain is EAGVAQSPRYKIIEKRQSVAFWCNPISGHATLYWYQQILGQGPKLLIQFQNNGVVDDSQLPKDRFSAERLKGVDSTLKIQPAKLEDSAVYLCASSPEGNQPQHFGDGTRLSIL.

There are many counts of this clonotype. The chain has TRBV28 and TRBJ1-1; no reliable D call. Trimming took 1 base from V and 3 from J, leaving 15 bases between them. The CDR3 spans 16 residues. Germline values: CDR1 MDHEN, CDR2 SYDVKM. In DNA form, the CDR3 reads TGTGCCAGCAGTTTATACGTATCGGGGTCTGACACTGAAGCTTTCTTT. Protein product: CASSLYVSGSDTEAFF. Variable domain in full (rest from reference TRBV28 and TRBJ1-1): DVKVTQSSRYLVKRTGEKVFLECVQDMDHENMFWYRQDPGLGLRLIYFSYDVKMKEKGDIPEGYSVSREKKERFSLILESASTNQTSMYLCASSLYVSGSDTEAFFGQGTRLTVV.

Comment on this clonotype: A much more abundant neighbour one base away suggests this may be a read error. This chain uses TRBV7-6 with TRBJ2-1; D ambiguous. The CDR3 has 15 amino acids. CDR1 SGHVS and CDR2 FNYEAQ come from the germline V gene. The CDR3 protein is CASGLALGDYNEQFF. CDR3 nucleotides: TGTGCCAGCGGCTTAGCCCTTGGCGACTACAATGAGCAGTTCTTC.

This clonotype was detected many times. J is TRBJ1-5 and V is TRBV12-3 or TRBV12-4, with 8 bases aligning to TRBD1. CDR3 length: 16 amino acids. Losses at the gene ends were 7 bases for V and 1 base for J; bases not matched to a gene: 9. CDR3 amino acids: CASNERYRGSNQPQHF. CDR3 DNA sequence: TGTGCCAGCAACGAGAGATACAGGGGGAGCAATCAGCCCCAGCATTTT.